This T cell receptor beta chain originates from a study of blood T cells in healthy people across ages (dated by TCRdb to 2014 to 2015). With respect to the entire study: In model experiments, template switching captured about one uniquely barcoded TCR beta cDNA molecule for every two T cells. Age-related changes in TCR beta repertoire diversity were measured in the study by deep sequencing normalized with unique cDNA molecular identifiers. Four age groups were formed from the donors: young (average approximately 15 years), middle-aged (approximately 40), aged (62) and long-lived (82). To avoid experimental bias, donors of different ages were spread randomly across the sequencing lanes. The study analyzed two additional independent replicas of 1 million unique cDNA reads from the same blood draw for two donors, one aged 18 to 29 and one aged 80 or older. Paper-wide results and their limitations: Compared with the aged group, the long-lived group had more naive CD4+ T cells, fewer expanded clones and increased TCR diversity, a pattern suggesting age selection. Estimates of total diversity from one million sequenced T cells were regarded as lower bounds and underestimates. Observed TCR beta diversity per million T cells fell roughly linearly with age, and a significant reduction was already apparent by age roughly 40. Donor CMV infection status was unknown, potentially confounding age-related changes in expanded clonotypes. Conclusive comparison of naive and antigen-experienced compartments was prevented by the profiling of bulk unsorted PBMCs. Observed TCR beta diversity correlated strongly with the percentage of naive T cells measured by flow cytometry.

Libraries were constructed by 5' RACE. Instrument on record: Illumina HiSeq 2500. A second PCR of roughly 7 to 11 cycles was run with a J-beta primer mix and a sample-barcoded 5' primer. A unique molecular identifier was introduced onto each TCR beta cDNA molecule by a template-switch 5' adaptor carrying 12 random nucleotides. Each sample yielded at least 3 million CDR3-containing paired-end reads. First-strand cDNA synthesis was performed from all RNA using the Mint cDNA synthesis kit, with priming by a TRBC-specific oligonucleotide. All cDNA was treated with uracil-DNA glycosylase and then went through a first 18-cycle PCR with the universal primers M1SS and BC2_uni_R. The published analysis was carried out like this. Normalization of each sample was performed by random selection of 1 million high-quality reads, each carrying a distinct molecular identifier. Instead of being binned into consensus sequences, reads with shared molecular identifiers were discarded. MiTCR, run with a Q25 quality threshold and the strictest error-elimination algorithm, handled CDR3 identification, clonotype clustering and error correction. A nonparametric unseen species model using Euler transformation provided a lower-bound estimate of total TCR beta diversity. The raw public reads went through TCRdb reprocessing: fastp at Q25, MiXCR clone calling, in-frame beta chains kept. CDR3 protein sequences are deduplicated, and each keeps its most common genes and DNA. These V and J calls derive from TCRdb rather than the authors' analysis. This sample holds under 1,000,000 distinct CDR3 sequences; roughly 46% were observed only once. The top ten constitute roughly 18% of the sample.

Notes on this clonotype: This receptor's antigen is unknown. No qualities accompany the bases; no much larger clone lies one base away.

V and J are trimmed by 0 bases and 3 bases, and the gene matches miss 3 bases of the junction. CDR1 SGDLS and CDR2 YYNGEE are derived from the germline V gene. Its CDR3 holds 14 amino acids, cysteine through phenylalanine. Left in the record is the CDR3 DNA by itself, 42 bases read in frame from the first base. The roughly 39 donors, aged about 6 to 100 years, were systemically healthy Caucasian individuals from Russia. Ten milliliters of peripheral blood were drawn from each donor into EDTA-treated Vacutainer tubes. PBMCs were isolated by Ficoll-Paque density-gradient centrifugation, with at least 6 million obtained per sample. Total RNA, at least 6 micrograms per sample, was extracted from PBMCs with Trizol reagent. For every donor, flow cytometry on a PBMC aliquot measured the percentage of naive CD45RAhigh/CD27high T cells.

The V and J genes are TRBV9 and TRBJ2-7; 7 central bases correspond to TRBD1. The sample taken for sequencing was blood. This clonotype was obtained from an older man in good health. The CDR3 reads as follows: CASSVENRGYEQYF. At the DNA level, the sequence is TGTGCCAGCAGCGTAGAGAACAGGGGCTACGAGCAGTACTTC. With the rest looked up from the reference TRBV9 and TRBJ2-7 genes rather than sequenced, the full variable domain is DSGVTQTPKHLITATGQRVTLRCSPRSGDLSVYWYQQSLDQGLQFLIQYYNGEERAKGNILERFSAQQFPDLHSELNLSSLELGDSALYFCASSVENRGYEQYFGPGTRLTVT.